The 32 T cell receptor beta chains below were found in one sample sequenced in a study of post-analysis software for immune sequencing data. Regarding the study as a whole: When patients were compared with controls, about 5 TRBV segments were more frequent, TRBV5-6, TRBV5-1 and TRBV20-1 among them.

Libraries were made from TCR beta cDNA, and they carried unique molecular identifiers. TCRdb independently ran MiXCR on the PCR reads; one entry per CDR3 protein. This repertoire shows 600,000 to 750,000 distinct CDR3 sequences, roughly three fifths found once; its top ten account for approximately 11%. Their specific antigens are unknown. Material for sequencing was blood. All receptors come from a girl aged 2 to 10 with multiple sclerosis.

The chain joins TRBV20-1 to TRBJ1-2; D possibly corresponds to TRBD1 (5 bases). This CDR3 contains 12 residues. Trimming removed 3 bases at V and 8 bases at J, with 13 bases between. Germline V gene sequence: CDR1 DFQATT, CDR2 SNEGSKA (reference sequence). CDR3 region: CSARAGRDGYTF. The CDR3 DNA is TGCAGTGCTAGGGCAGGGAGGGACGGCTACACCTTC.

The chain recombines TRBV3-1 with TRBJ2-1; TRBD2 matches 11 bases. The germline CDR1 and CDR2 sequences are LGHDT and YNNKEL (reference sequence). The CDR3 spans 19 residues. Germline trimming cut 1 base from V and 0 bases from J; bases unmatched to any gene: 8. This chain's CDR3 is CASSQGLAGGLSSYNEQFF. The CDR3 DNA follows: TGTGCCAGCAGCCAAGGTCTAGCGGGGGGCCTAAGCTCCTACAATGAGCAGTTCTTC.

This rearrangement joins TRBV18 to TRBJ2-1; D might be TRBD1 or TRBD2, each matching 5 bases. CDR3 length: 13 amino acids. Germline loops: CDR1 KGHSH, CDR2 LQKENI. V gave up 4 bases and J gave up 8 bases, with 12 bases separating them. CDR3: CASSRDPVDEQFF. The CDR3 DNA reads TGTGCCAGCTCACGGGACCCGGTTGATGAGCAGTTCTTC.

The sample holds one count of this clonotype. CDR3 nucleotide sequence: TGTGCCAGCAGCTTAAGACCTACTAGCGTCCCAGATACGCAGTATTTT. This sequence encodes CASSLRPTSVPDTQYF. The V and J genes are TRBV7-3 and TRBJ2-3; 7 nucleotides agree with TRBD2. This CDR3 has 16 residues. Unmatched junction bases numbered 8, after V lost 1 base and J lost 4 bases. Germline CDR1 SGHTA, CDR2 FQGTGA.

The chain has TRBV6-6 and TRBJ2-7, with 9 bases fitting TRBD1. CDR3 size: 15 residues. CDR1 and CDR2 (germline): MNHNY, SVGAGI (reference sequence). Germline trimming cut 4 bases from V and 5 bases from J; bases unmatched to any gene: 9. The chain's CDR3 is CASSSLGQGQDEQYF. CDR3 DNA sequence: TGTGCCAGCAGTTCCTTGGGACAGGGACAGGACGAGCAGTACTTC.

As DNA, the CDR3 is TGTGCCAGCAGCTTAGACCTACAGGGTCCCCAGCATTTT. It codes for CASSLDLQGPQHF. The chain links TRBV7-9 to TRBJ1-5; the D gene is possibly TRBD1 (6 bases). The CDR3 extends over 13 amino acids. Germline V gives CDR1 SEHNR, CDR2 FQNEAQ (reference sequence). V lost 1 base, J lost 10 bases, and 11 bases lay in between.

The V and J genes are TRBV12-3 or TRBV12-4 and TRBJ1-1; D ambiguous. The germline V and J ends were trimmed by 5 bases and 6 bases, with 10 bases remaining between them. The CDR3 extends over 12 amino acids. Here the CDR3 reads CASSRSVSEAFF. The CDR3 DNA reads TGTGCCAGCAGTAGGTCCGTCTCTGAAGCTTTCTTT.

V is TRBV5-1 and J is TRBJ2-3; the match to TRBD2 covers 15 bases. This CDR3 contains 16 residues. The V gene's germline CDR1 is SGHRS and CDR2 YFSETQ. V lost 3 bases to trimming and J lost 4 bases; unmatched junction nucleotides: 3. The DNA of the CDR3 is TGCGCCAGCAGCTGGACTAGCGGGGGGGACCCAGATACGCAGTATTTT. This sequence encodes CASSWTSGGDPDTQYF.

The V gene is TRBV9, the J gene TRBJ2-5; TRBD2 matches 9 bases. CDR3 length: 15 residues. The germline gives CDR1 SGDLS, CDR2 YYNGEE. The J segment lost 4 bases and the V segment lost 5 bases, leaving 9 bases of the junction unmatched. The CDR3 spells CASSRSSAGGETQYF. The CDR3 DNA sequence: TGTGCCAGCAGTAGGTCTTCAGCGGGGGGAGAGACCCAGTACTTC.

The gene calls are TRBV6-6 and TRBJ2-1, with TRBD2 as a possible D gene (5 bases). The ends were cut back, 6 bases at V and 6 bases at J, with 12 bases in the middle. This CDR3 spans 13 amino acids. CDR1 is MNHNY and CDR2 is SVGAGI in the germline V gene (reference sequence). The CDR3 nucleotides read TGTGCCAGCAGCCCCCTGGCGGGCAATGAGCAGTTCTTC. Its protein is CASSPLAGNEQFF.

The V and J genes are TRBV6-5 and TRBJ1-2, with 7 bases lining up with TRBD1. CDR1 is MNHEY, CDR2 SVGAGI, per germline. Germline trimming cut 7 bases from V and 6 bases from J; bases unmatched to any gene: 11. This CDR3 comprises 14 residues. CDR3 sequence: CASTPGQAWDGYTF. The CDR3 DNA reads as TGTGCCAGCACCCCAGGACAGGCGTGGGATGGCTACACCTTC.

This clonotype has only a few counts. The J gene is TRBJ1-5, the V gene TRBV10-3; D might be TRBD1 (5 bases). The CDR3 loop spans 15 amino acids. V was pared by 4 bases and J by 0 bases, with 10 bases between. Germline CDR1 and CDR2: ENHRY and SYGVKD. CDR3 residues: CAISASRDSNQPQHF. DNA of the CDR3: TGTGCCATCAGTGCCTCCAGGGATAGCAATCAGCCCCAGCATTTT.

The CDR3 here is CASSPRTARNEKLFF. CDR3 in DNA: TGTGCCAGCAGTCCGAGGACAGCCCGTAATGAAAAACTGTTTTTT. This chain connects TRBV27 to TRBJ1-4, with a weak D call TRBD1 (6 bases). Trimming took 5 bases from V and 4 from J, leaving 14 bases between them. This CDR3 is built from 15 residues. Looked up from germline, CDR1 is MNHEY and CDR2 is SMNVEV (reference sequence).

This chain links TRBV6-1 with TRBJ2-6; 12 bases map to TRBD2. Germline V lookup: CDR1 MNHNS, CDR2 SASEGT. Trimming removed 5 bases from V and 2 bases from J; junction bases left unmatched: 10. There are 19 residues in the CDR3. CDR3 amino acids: CASSPSSGRGLAGANVLTF. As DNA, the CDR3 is TGTGCCAGCAGTCCATCTAGCGGGAGGGGATTGGCTGGGGCCAACGTCCTGACTTTC.

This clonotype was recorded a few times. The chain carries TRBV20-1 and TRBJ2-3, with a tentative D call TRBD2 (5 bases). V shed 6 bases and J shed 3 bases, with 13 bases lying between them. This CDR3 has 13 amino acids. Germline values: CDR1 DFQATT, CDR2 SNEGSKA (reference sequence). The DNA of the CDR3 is TGCAGTGCAAGTGGGTGGAGGACAGATACGCAGTATTTT. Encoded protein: CSASGWRTDTQYF.

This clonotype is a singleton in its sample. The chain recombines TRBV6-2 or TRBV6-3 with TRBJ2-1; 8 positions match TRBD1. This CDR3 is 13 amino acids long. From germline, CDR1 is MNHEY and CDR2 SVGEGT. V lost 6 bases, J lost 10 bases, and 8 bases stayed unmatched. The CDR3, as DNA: TGTGCCAGCAGGGTGGACAGGGTTCGCGAGCAGTTCTTC. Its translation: CASRVDRVREQFF.

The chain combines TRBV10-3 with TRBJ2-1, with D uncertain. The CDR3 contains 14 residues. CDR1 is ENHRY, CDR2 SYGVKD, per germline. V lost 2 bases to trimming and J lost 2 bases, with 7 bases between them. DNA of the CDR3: TGTGCCATCAGTGAGGGCGAGACCTACAATGAGCAGTTCTTC. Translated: CAISEGETYNEQFF.

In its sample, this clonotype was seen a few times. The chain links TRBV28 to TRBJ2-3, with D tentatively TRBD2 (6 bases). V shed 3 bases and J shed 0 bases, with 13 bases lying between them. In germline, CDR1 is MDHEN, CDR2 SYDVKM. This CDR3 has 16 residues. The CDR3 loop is CASSFWEVRSTDTQYF. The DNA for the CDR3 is TGTGCCAGCAGTTTTTGGGAGGTTAGGAGCACAGATACGCAGTATTTT. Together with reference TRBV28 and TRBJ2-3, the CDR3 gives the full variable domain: DVKVTQSSRYLVKRTGEKVFLECVQDMDHENMFWYRQDPGLGLRLIYFSYDVKMKEKGDIPEGYSVSREKKERFSLILESASTNQTSMYLCASSFWEVRSTDTQYFGPGTRLTVL.

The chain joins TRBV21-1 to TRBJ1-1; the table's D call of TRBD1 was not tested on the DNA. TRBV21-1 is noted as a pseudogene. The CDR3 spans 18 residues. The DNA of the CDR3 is TGTGCCAGCAGCAATGAGCCGGACAGGGGGCCGGTGGACACTGAAGCTTTCTTT. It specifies CASSNEPDRGPVDTEAFF.

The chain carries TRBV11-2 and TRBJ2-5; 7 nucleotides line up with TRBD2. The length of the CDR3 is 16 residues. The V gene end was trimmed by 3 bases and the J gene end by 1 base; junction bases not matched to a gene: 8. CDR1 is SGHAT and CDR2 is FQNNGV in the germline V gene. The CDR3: CASSLTSSLVQETQYF. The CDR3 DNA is TGTGCCAGCAGCTTGACTAGCAGCCTCGTCCAAGAGACCCAGTACTTC.

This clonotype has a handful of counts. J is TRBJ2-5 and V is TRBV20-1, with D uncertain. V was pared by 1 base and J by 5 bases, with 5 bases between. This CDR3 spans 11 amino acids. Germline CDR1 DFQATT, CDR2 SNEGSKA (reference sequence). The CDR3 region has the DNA TGCAGTGCTAGAGTGGCGGAGACCCAGTACTTC. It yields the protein CSARVAETQYF.

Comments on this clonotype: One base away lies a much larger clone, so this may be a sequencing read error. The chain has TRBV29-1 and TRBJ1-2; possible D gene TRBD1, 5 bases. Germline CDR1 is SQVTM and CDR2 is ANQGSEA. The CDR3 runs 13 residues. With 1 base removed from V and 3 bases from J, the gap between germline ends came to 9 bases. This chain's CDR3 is CSVEGGEDYGYTF. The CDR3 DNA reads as TGCAGCGTTGAAGGGGGCGAGGACTATGGCTACACCTTC.

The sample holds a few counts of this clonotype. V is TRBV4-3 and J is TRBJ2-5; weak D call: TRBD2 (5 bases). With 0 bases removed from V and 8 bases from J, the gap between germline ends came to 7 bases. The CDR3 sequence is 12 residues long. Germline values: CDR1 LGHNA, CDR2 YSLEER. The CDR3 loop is CASSQDSGTQYF. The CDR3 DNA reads TGCGCCAGCAGCCAAGATTCGGGAACCCAGTACTTC.

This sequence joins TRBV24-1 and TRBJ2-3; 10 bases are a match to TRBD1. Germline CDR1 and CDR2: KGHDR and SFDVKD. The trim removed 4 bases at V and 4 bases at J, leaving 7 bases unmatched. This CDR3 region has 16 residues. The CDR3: CATSDHRDRGADTQYF. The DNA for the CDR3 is TGTGCCACCAGTGACCACCGGGACAGGGGTGCAGATACGCAGTATTTT.

CDR3 DNA sequence: TGTGCCAGCAGTTTCACAGGTCACGACTATGGCTACACCTTC. It codes for CASSFTGHDYGYTF. J is TRBJ1-2 and V is TRBV27; D is possibly TRBD1 (5 bases). The germline V and J ends were trimmed by 3 bases and 3 bases, with 11 bases remaining between them. CDR3 length: 14 amino acids. Germline CDR1 MNHEY, CDR2 SMNVEV (reference sequence).

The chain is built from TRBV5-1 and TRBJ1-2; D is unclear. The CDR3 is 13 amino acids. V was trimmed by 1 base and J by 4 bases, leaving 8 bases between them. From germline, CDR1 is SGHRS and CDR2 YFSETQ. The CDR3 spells CASSLPDFYGYTF. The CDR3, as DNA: TGCGCCAGCAGCTTGCCAGACTTCTATGGCTACACCTTC.

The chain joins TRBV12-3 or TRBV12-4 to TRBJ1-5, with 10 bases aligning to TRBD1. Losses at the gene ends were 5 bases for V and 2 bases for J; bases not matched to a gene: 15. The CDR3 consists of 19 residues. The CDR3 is CASSLRVGQGVVGNQPQHF. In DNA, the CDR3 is TGTGCCAGCAGTCTCCGGGTTGGACAGGGGGTAGTAGGCAATCAGCCCCAGCATTTT.

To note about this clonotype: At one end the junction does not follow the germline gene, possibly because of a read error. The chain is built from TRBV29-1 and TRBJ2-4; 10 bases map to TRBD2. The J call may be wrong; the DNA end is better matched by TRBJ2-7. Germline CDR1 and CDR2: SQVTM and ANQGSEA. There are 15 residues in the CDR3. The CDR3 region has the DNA TGCAGCGCTGAAGGGCTAGCGGGAGTCTACGGCGAGCAGTACTTC. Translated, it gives CSAEGLAGVYGEQYF.

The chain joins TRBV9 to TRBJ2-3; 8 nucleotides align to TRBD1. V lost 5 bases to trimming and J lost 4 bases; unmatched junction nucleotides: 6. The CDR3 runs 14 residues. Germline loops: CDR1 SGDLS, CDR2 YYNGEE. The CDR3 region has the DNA TGTGCCAGCAGTGTTGACAGGGGTGCAGATACGCAGTATTTT. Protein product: CASSVDRGADTQYF.

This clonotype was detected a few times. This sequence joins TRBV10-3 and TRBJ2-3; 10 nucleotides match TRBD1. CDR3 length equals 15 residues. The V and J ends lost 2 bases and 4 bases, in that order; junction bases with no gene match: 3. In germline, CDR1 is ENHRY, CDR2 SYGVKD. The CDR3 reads CAISERTGGSDTQYF. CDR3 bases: TGTGCCATCAGTGAGCGGACAGGGGGTTCAGATACGCAGTATTTT.

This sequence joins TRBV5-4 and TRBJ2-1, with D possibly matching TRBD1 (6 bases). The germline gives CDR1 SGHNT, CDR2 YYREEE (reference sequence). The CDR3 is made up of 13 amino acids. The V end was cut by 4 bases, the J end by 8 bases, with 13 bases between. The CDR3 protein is CASSADSRDEQFF. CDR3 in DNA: TGTGCCAGCAGCGCGGACAGTAGGGATGAGCAGTTCTTC.

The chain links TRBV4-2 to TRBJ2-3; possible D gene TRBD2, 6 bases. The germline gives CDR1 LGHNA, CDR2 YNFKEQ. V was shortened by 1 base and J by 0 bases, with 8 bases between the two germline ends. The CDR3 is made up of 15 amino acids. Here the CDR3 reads CASSQVGGSTDTQYF. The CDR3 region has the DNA TGTGCCAGCAGCCAAGTGGGGGGAAGCACAGATACGCAGTATTTT.